Listed below are T cell receptor beta chains from one sample, sequenced in a study of cytomegalovirus exposure and HLA in healthy donors. The repertoire was sequenced with immunoSEQ multiplex PCR; TCRdb's copy has only in-frame clones and lacks some. The table shows around 150,000 clones, with about four fifths occurring only once. The material sequenced was PBMCs. The receptor source for this set is a man in his forties or fifties in good health and CMV-seropositive. Each CDR3 is given with its conserved first and last residue. D genes are given only for firm matches. For some rows the clone size is stated as once, few or many, or as a class when expanded; others skip it.

size | J | length | V | D | CDR3 | DNA
- | TRBJ2-4 | 16 | TRBV5-6 | - | CASRQREWTSKNIQYF | TGTGCCAGCAGGCAAAGGGAGTGGACGTCCAAAAACATTCAGTACTTC
- | TRBJ2-4 | 15 | TRBV15 | - | CATSRQELAKNIQYF | TGTGCCACCAGCCGTCAAGAGCTAGCCAAAAACATTCAGTACTTC
- | TRBJ2-4 | 16 | TRBV4-1 | TRBD1 | CASSQDGTGTTNIQYF | TGCGCCAGCAGCCAAGATGGGACAGGGACAACGAACATTCAGTACTTC
- | TRBJ2-1 | 14 | TRBV19 | - | CASRPTGRNNEQFF | TGTGCCAGTAGGCCGACAGGTAGAAACAATGAGCAGTTCTTC
- | TRBJ2-1 | 15 | TRBV7-9 | TRBD2 | CASSPSGGSYNEQFF | TGTGCCAGCAGCCCCAGCGGGGGTTCCTACAATGAGCAGTTCTTC
- | TRBJ1-1 | 11 | TRBV30 | - | CAWSVIAEAFF | TGTGCCTGGAGTGTTATCGCTGAAGCTTTCTTT
- | TRBJ2-5 | 13 | TRBV2 | - | CASSVQGGETQYF | TGTGCCAGCAGTGTGCAGGGGGGAGAGACCCAGTACTTC
- | TRBJ2-5 | 14 | TRBV5-1 | TRBD2 | CASSLTREGETQYF | TGCGCCAGCAGCTTGACCAGGGAGGGGGAGACCCAGTACTTC
- | TRBJ2-1 | 13 | TRBV19 | - | CASQYDSYNEQFF | TGTGCCAGCCAATACGACAGCTACAATGAGCAGTTCTTC
once | TRBJ1-6 | 15 | TRBV4-3 | TRBD1 | CASSATGGYNSPLHF | TGCGCCAGCAGCGCTACAGGGGGATATAATTCACCCCTCCACTTT
- | TRBJ1-4 | 16 | TRBV2 | TRBD1 | CASGRTGGNSGEKLFF | TGTGCCAGCGGTAGGACAGGGGGCAACTCGGGGGAAAAACTGTTTTTT
- | TRBJ2-5 | 15 | TRBV28 | - | CASSGERVVQETQYF | TGTGCCAGCAGTGGGGAGAGGGTGGTGCAAGAGACCCAGTACTTC
once | TRBJ2-3 | 13 | TRBV2 | - | CASNRYLSDTQYF | TGTGCCAGTAACAGGTATCTCTCAGATACGCAGTATTTT
- | TRBJ2-5 | 17 | TRBV11-3 | TRBD2 | CASSRGGTSGGQETQYF | TGTGCCAGCAGCCGCGGTGGGACTAGCGGGGGACAAGAGACCCAGTACTTC
- | TRBJ2-1 | 15 | TRBV7-3 | - | CASSLVGDAANEQFF | TGTGCCAGCAGCTTAGTGGGAGACGCGGCGAATGAGCAGTTCTTC
- | TRBJ2-1 | 14 | TRBV7-2 | TRBD2 | CASGGLAGVNEQFF | TGTGCCAGCGGGGGACTAGCGGGGGTCAATGAGCAGTTCTTC
- | TRBJ2-5 | 17 | TRBV5-6 | - | CASSFLYRGEVGETQYF | TGTGCCAGCAGCTTTTTATATCGGGGAGAGGTAGGGGAGACCCAGTACTTC
- | TRBJ2-2 | 15 | TRBV4-1 | - | CASSQGQVGTGELFF | TGCGCCAGCAGCCAAGGACAGGTCGGCACCGGGGAGCTGTTTTTT
- | TRBJ2-5 | 14 | TRBV5-4 | - | CASSPWTNQETQYF | TGTGCCAGCAGCCCTTGGACTAACCAAGAGACCCAGTACTTC
- | TRBJ1-2 | 14 | TRBV7-9 | - | CASSLEEPNYGYTF | TGTGCCAGCAGCTTAGAGGAGCCGAACTATGGCTACACCTTC
- | TRBJ2-5 | 16 | TRBV7-2 | TRBD2 | CASSRGTSGGRETQYF | TGTGCCAGCAGCCGAGGGACTAGCGGGGGTCGGGAGACCCAGTACTTC
- | TRBJ2-5 | 15 | TRBV28 | - | CASSPIQGGRETQYF | TGTGCCAGCAGCCCTATCCAAGGGGGAAGAGAGACCCAGTACTTC
- | TRBJ2-7 | 12 | TRBV9 | - | CASSVDGYEQYF | TGTGCCAGCAGCGTAGACGGCTACGAGCAGTACTTC
- | TRBJ2-7 | 16 | TRBV27 | TRBD2 | CASSLSPSGARSEQYF | TGTGCCAGCAGTTTAAGCCCCAGCGGGGCCCGTTCCGAGCAGTACTTC
- | TRBJ2-7 | 15 | TRBV28 | TRBD1 | CASSLPGTGAYEQYF | TGTGCCAGCAGTTTACCCGGGACAGGGGCCTACGAGCAGTACTTC
few | TRBJ1-1 | 14 | TRBV19 | TRBD1 | CASRRDRVNTEAFF | TGTGCCAGTAGAAGGGACAGGGTGAACACTGAAGCTTTCTTT
- | TRBJ2-7 | 14 | TRBV18 | TRBD1 | CASSRDSSSYEQYF | TGTGCCAGCTCACGGGACAGCAGCTCCTACGAGCAGTACTTC
once | TRBJ1-2 | 14 | TRBV28 | TRBD1 | CASSVGQGAYGYTF | TGTGCCAGCAGTGTCGGACAGGGGGCGTATGGCTACACCTTC
- | TRBJ2-7 | 13 | TRBV2 | - | CASISDTAYEQYF | TGTGCCAGCATTTCGGACACAGCCTACGAGCAGTACTTC
- | TRBJ1-1 | 15 | TRBV6-6 | - | CASSSLGRGNTEAFF | TGTGCCAGCAGTTCCCTCGGGAGGGGAAACACTGAAGCTTTCTTT
- | TRBJ2-1 | 13 | TRBV7-9 | - | CASSLGRAGEQFF | TGTGCCAGCAGCTTGGGGCGCGCCGGGGAGCAGTTCTTC
- | TRBJ1-2 | 14 | TRBV28 | - | CASSLRGTYYGYTF | TGTGCCAGCAGTTTGAGGGGGACCTACTATGGCTACACCTTC
- | TRBJ1-2 | 16 | TRBV19 | TRBD1 | CASIPQGTGAGYGYTF | TGTGCCAGTATACCTCAAGGGACAGGGGCCGGTTATGGCTACACCTTC
once | TRBJ1-1 | 13 | TRBV29-1 | - | CSVLRGGPTEAFF | TGCAGCGTGCTAAGGGGGGGGCCCACTGAAGCTTTCTTT
- | TRBJ2-1 | 14 | TRBV5-1 | TRBD1 | CASSSTTGVHEQFF | TGCGCCAGCAGCTCTACGACAGGGGTCCATGAGCAGTTCTTC
- | TRBJ1-2 | 14 | TRBV28 | TRBD1 | CASSATGGAYGYTF | TGTGCCAGCAGTGCGACAGGGGGCGCGTACGGCTACACCTTC
- | TRBJ2-3 | 17 | TRBV9 | TRBD2 | CASSAGLAGGPTDTQYF | TGTGCCAGCAGCGCGGGACTAGCGGGGGGGCCTACAGATACGCAGTATTTT
few | TRBJ1-2 | 13 | TRBV6-5 | - | CASTPRGNYGYTF | TGTGCCAGCACCCCCCGGGGAAACTATGGCTACACCTTC
- | TRBJ2-6 | 18 | TRBV16 | TRBD1 | CASSPGQGTPSGANVLTF | TGTGCCAGCAGCCCCGGACAGGGGACTCCATCTGGGGCCAACGTCCTGACTTTC
- | TRBJ2-3 | 16 | TRBV21-1 | - | CASSKGRGREADTQYF | TGTGCCAGCAGCAAAGGCCGTGGGCGGGAGGCAGATACGCAGTATTTT
few | TRBJ2-2 | 16 | TRBV4-3 | TRBD1 | CASSPVDRGGTGELFF | TGCGCCAGCAGCCCTGTGGACAGGGGGGGCACCGGGGAGCTGTTTTTT